Each of the 25 T cell receptor beta chains below was sequenced from the same sample in a study of human thymus T cells. Resections from corrective heart surgery provided thymus tissue. Assay used: immunoSEQ multiplex PCR; TCRdb lists only in-frame clones, some missing. The sample contains roughly 130,000 clones, around 96% of which appear only once. The sequenced material came from thymus tissue. Every receptor here comes from a boy in the first two years of life with a congenital heart defect but otherwise immunologically healthy.

The chain is built from TRBV6-5 and TRBJ1-1; D unclear. From germline, CDR1 is MNHEY and CDR2 SVGAGI. This CDR3 spans 15 amino acids. The germline V and J ends were trimmed by 0 bases and 1 base, with 9 bases remaining between them. The CDR3, as DNA: TGTGCCAGCAGTTACTCGTGGGCAAGGAACACTGAAGCTTTCTTT. It specifies CASSYSWARNTEAFF.

The chain couples TRBV30 to TRBJ2-7, with unresolved D. This CDR3 comprises 15 residues. The germline CDR1 and CDR2 sequences are GTSNPN and SVGIG (reference sequence). The V end was cut by 0 bases, the J end by 0 bases, with 12 bases between. The CDR3 protein is CAWSVGAYFSYEQYF. The CDR3 DNA follows: TGTGCCTGGAGTGTAGGAGCGTACTTCTCCTACGAGCAGTACTTC.

J is TRBJ1-2 and V is TRBV15; 7 bases are a match to TRBD1. Germline lookup yields CDR1 LNHNV and CDR2 YYDKDF (reference sequence). The CDR3 covers 17 residues. V lost 0 bases to trimming and J lost 8 bases; unmatched junction nucleotides: 15. CDR3 DNA: TGTGCCACCAGCAGAGATTGGGGGAACAGGGGTCGTGGAGGCTACACCTTC. Translation gives CATSRDWGNRGRGGYTF.

This rearrangement joins TRBV5-1 to TRBJ1-4; D not certain. Deletions cut 2 bases from V and 1 base from J, with 9 bases between. Germline V CDR1 and CDR2: SGHRS, YFSETQ. The CDR3 contains 15 residues. The CDR3 coding sequence is TGCGCCAGCAGCTTCAGGCCGTTAACTAATGAAAAACTGTTTTTT. Residues: CASSFRPLTNEKLFF.

The chain uses TRBV5-4 and TRBJ2-1, with D perhaps being TRBD1 or TRBD2 (5 bases each). The germline V gene encodes CDR1 SGHNT and CDR2 YYREEE (reference sequence). The CDR3 is made up of 15 amino acids. Trimming cost V 0 bases and J 2 bases, with 9 bases left between them. DNA of the CDR3: TGTGCCAGCAGCTTGGTAGGGGAGACCTACAATGAGCAGTTCTTC. Amino acids: CASSLVGETYNEQFF. The entire variable domain, with the rest obtained from reference TRBV5-4 and TRBJ2-1, is as follows: ETGVTQSPTHLIKTRGQQVTLRCSSQSGHNTVSWYQQALGQGPQFIFQYYREEENGRGNFPPRFSGLQFPNYSSELNVNALELDDSALYLCASSLVGETYNEQFFGPGTRLTVL.

The chain has TRBV6-1 and TRBJ2-7; the D gene is possibly TRBD1 (6 bases). Between the trimmed V and J ends, which lost 6 bases and 4 bases, there was a span of 16 bases. The CDR3 has 14 residues. From germline, CDR1 is MNHNS and CDR2 SASEGT. The CDR3 is CASSNRDISYEQYF. The DNA for the CDR3 is TGTGCCAGCAGCAACCGGGACATCTCATACGAGCAGTACTTC.

The rearrangement links TRBV5-6 to TRBJ2-5; D is undetermined. The CDR3 totals 18 residues. Germline CDR1 reads SGHDT; CDR2 reads YYEEEE. Trimming removed 4 bases at V and 0 bases at J, with 22 bases between. Here the CDR3 DNA reads TGTGCCAGCAGCCAGACCCCTGAGGCCGGATCCTACCAAGAGACCCAGTACTTC. Its translation is CASSQTPEAGSYQETQYF.

The rearrangement uses TRBV4-3 and TRBJ1-2; D gene uncertain. Germline CDR1 reads LGHNA; CDR2 reads YSLEER. The CDR3 sequence is 15 residues long. V dropped 0 bases and J dropped 3 bases, with 11 bases sitting between them. In DNA form, the CDR3 reads TGCGCCAGCAGCCAAGAGATTTTGGCAGACTATGGCTACACCTTC. The encoded protein is CASSQEILADYGYTF.

The genes are TRBV7-2 and TRBJ1-3; D call uncertain. This CDR3 is built from 15 residues. Germline CDR1 is SGHTA and CDR2 is FQGNSA. V was shortened by 0 bases and J by 4 bases, with 10 bases between the two germline ends. CDR3 coding DNA: TGTGCCAGCAGCTTAGCGCTAGGGTCAGGAAACACCATATATTTT. Its translation is CASSLALGSGNTIYF.

V usage is TRBV4-3 and J usage is TRBJ1-1; D remains ambiguous. V was clipped by 0 bases and J by 5 bases, with 10 bases between them. Per germline, CDR1 LGHNA and CDR2 YSLEER. CDR3 length: 14 residues. CDR3 in DNA: TGCGCCAGCAGCCAAGAACGGAGTCGGACTGAAGCTTTCTTT. This sequence encodes CASSQERSRTEAFF.

The gene calls are TRBV4-1 and TRBJ2-3; tentatively, D is TRBD1 (5 bases). V was shortened by 4 bases and J by 0 bases, with 14 bases between the two germline ends. Germline CDR1 and CDR2: MGHRA and YSYEKL. CDR3 length: 16 residues. CDR3 residues: CASSLRLGASTDTQYF. The CDR3 nucleotides read TGCGCCAGCAGCCTAAGGCTAGGGGCTAGCACAGATACGCAGTATTTT.

The J gene is TRBJ1-4, the V gene TRBV27; D is uncertain. The CDR3 runs 16 residues. Looked up from germline, CDR1 is MNHEY and CDR2 is SMNVEV (reference sequence). Trimming removed 7 bases from V and 2 bases from J, with 17 bases in between. The CDR3 DNA sequence: TGTGCCAGCAAAGCGAAACTCATTACCACTAATGAAAAACTGTTTTTT. It is translated as CASKAKLITTNEKLFF.

A few counts support this clone. The V call is TRBV4-3, the J call TRBJ1-5, with TRBD1 matching over 8 bases. CDR3 size: 16 residues. Trimming at V came to 3 bases and at J to 2 bases, leaving 6 bases not matched to a gene. Germline V gene sequence: CDR1 LGHNA, CDR2 YSLEER. CDR3 nucleotides: TGCGCCAGCAGCCAGGCCCGGACAGGGCGCAATCAGCCCCAGCATTTT. This sequence encodes CASSQARTGRNQPQHF.

The chain employs TRBV27 and TRBJ2-7, with TRBD2 as a possible D gene (7 bases). V lost 6 bases and J lost 3, with 15 bases in between. Per the germline V gene, CDR1 is MNHEY and CDR2 is SMNVEV (reference sequence). CDR3 length equals 14 residues. CDR3 coding DNA: TGTGCCAGCAGCCCTTTGGGGGGGCTCTACGAGCAGTACTTC. Protein sequence: CASSPLGGLYEQYF.

The chain uses TRBV13 and TRBJ1-3; tentative D call: TRBD1 (6 bases). The V and J ends lost 2 bases and 4 bases respectively, with 18 bases between them. Germline CDR1 is PRHDT and CDR2 is FYEKMQ (reference sequence). The CDR3 runs to 17 residues. In nucleotides, the CDR3 is TGTGCCAGCAGCTTATCTTGGGGGCCTCAGGGCGGAAACACCATATATTTT. Amino acid sequence: CASSLSWGPQGGNTIYF.

The chain links TRBV4-3 to TRBJ2-3, with TRBD2 identical over 8 bases. Germline V gene lookup returns CDR1 LGHNA and CDR2 YSLEER. V dropped 5 bases and J dropped 4; count of bases not matched to a gene: 5. The CDR3 is made up of 14 amino acids. CDR3 sequence reads: CASSAGGGPDTQYF. The CDR3 DNA sequence: TGCGCCAGCAGCGCGGGGGGCGGTCCAGATACGCAGTATTTT.

This chain joins TRBV7-6 and TRBJ2-7; 8 bases align to TRBD1. The CDR3 loop spans 16 amino acids. V trimming: 1 base; J trimming: 7 bases; junction bases outside the gene matches: 12. Per germline, CDR1 SGHVS and CDR2 FNYEAQ. The CDR3 sequence: CASSLGTSRGQGEQYF. The CDR3 DNA is TGTGCCAGCAGCTTAGGCACGAGCAGGGGGCAAGGGGAGCAGTACTTC.

V is TRBV27 and J is TRBJ1-2; no clear D gene. This CDR3 has 18 residues. The V gene's germline CDR1 is MNHEY and CDR2 SMNVEV (reference sequence). Trimming stripped 2 bases from V and 4 bases from J, with 23 bases between. This CDR3 reads CASSLRCPGPGSLYGYTF. The CDR3 bases are TGTGCCAGCAGTTTAAGGTGTCCGGGCCCCGGGAGTCTCTATGGCTACACCTTC.

This clone was detected only a few times. This chain joins TRBV5-4 and TRBJ1-1; 7 bases map to TRBD1. J lost 6 bases, V lost 0 bases, and 11 bases had no gene match. This CDR3 has 16 amino acids. CDR1 SGHNT and CDR2 YYREEE come from the germline V gene (reference sequence). The CDR3 sequence is CASSLAGGPPGSEAFF. The CDR3 coding sequence is TGTGCCAGCAGCTTGGCAGGGGGACCCCCAGGCTCTGAAGCTTTCTTT.

The chain carries TRBV5-4 and TRBJ2-5, with D perhaps TRBD1 or TRBD2 (6 bases each). The CDR3 consists of 15 residues. Trimming pared 4 bases from V and 5 bases from J, leaving 18 bases between. In germline, CDR1 is SGHNT, CDR2 YYREEE (reference sequence). The CDR3 DNA is TGTGCCAGCAGCCTGCTGGCGGGAAGGGGGGAGACCCAGTACTTC. This gives the protein CASSLLAGRGETQYF.

V usage is TRBV13 and J usage is TRBJ2-7, with 10 bases fitting TRBD1. This CDR3 is built from 14 residues. The V and J ends lost 5 bases and 7 bases, in that order; junction bases with no gene match: 8. From germline, CDR1 is PRHDT and CDR2 FYEKMQ (reference sequence). In DNA form, the CDR3 reads TGTGCCAGCAGCCCCCGACAGGGGGCGGGGGAGCAGTACTTC. Translated, it gives CASSPRQGAGEQYF.

The J gene is TRBJ2-2, the V gene TRBV6-5; 16 bases agree with TRBD2. CDR1 is MNHEY and CDR2 is SVGAGI in the germline V gene. The CDR3 totals 14 residues. J was trimmed by 13 bases and V by 4 bases; bases with no gene match: 3. CDR3 sequence (DNA): TGTGCCAGCAGTTCGGGACTAGCGGGGGGGCCGCTGTTTTTT. Translated, it gives CASSSGLAGGPLFF.

V is TRBV2 and J is TRBJ2-7, with 14 bases identical to TRBD2. Germline assignment: CDR1 SNHLY and CDR2 FYNNEI. CDR3 length: 19 amino acids. The J segment lost 0 bases and the V segment lost 1 base, leaving 8 bases of the junction unmatched. CDR3 sequence (DNA): TGTGCCAGCAGTGAAGTGGGACTAGCGGGAGTTATCCTCTCCTACGAGCAGTACTTC. It translates to CASSEVGLAGVILSYEQYF. Drawing the rest from reference TRBV2 and TRBJ2-7, the complete variable domain is EPEVTQTPSHQVTQMGQEVILRCVPISNHLYFYWYRQILGQKVEFLVSFYNNEISEKSEIFDDQFSVERPDGSNFTLKIRSTKLEDSAMYFCASSEVGLAGVILSYEQYFGPGTRLTVT.

The gene calls are TRBV7-2 and TRBJ2-3; TRBD2 matches at 8 bases. The CDR3 length is 19 residues. The trim removed 1 base at V and 0 bases at J, leaving 12 bases unmatched. The germline V gene has CDR1 SGHTA and CDR2 FQGNSA. The CDR3 here is CASSLVDPGGMSSTDTQYF. CDR3 nucleotide sequence: TGTGCCAGCAGCTTAGTGGATCCGGGGGGGATGAGTAGCACAGATACGCAGTATTTT.

The J gene is TRBJ1-5, the V gene TRBV5-6; D perhaps matches TRBD1 (6 bases). The CDR3 spans 18 residues. CDR1 and CDR2 from the germline V gene are SGHDT and YYEEEE. V shed 0 bases and J shed 0 bases, with 16 bases lying between them. CDR3 amino acids: CASSLAGGSLNSNQPQHF. In nucleotides, the CDR3 is TGTGCCAGCAGCTTGGCTGGGGGCAGTCTTAATAGCAATCAGCCCCAGCATTTT. Based on the CDR3 plus reference TRBV5-6 and TRBJ1-5, the full variable domain is DAGVTQSPTHLIKTRGQQVTLRCSPKSGHDTVSWYQQALGQGPQFIFQYYEEEERQRGNFPDRFSGHQFPNYSSELNVNALLLGDSALYLCASSLAGGSLNSNQPQHFGDGTRLSIL.